This TCR beta chain was retrieved from a study of blood T cell repertoires in COVID-19. About the study: Collection of acute and convalescent COVID-19 samples took place in the United States, Italy and Spain. T cells, B-cell-depleted T cells, or PBMCs supplied cDNA or gDNA.

Using immunoSEQ multiplex PCR, the repertoire was profiled, and TCRdb retains in-frame clones only, with some absent. The sample holds a few hundred thousand clones; 70% to 90% are singletons and the top ten take about 6.7%. The Seattle patients, enrolled during active infection, were followed longitudinally. CDR1 and CDR2 from the germline V gene are LGHNT and FRNRAP. CDR3 length: 16 residues. V shed 6 bases, J shed 4 bases, and the junction held 12 bases outside the gene matches. The sequence was collected from a woman aged 30 to 39 with COVID-19, enrolled during active disease. V and J are TRBV12-5 and TRBJ1-3, with TRBD1 matching 7 bases. The sample consisted of peripheral blood. For the CDR3, the DNA is TGTGCTAGTGGACCCGGGCAGGGGGTAACGGGAAACACCATATATTTT. It codes for CASGPGQGVTGNTIYF.